A selection of T cell receptor beta chains follows, all from one sample in a study of blood T cell repertoires in COVID-19. Assay used: immunoSEQ multiplex PCR; TCRdb lists only in-frame clones, some missing. The sample includes about 74,000 clones, roughly 79% seen only once; the top ten take under 25%. Sequencing used peripheral blood. These receptors were obtained from a man aged 65 to 85 with acute or convalescent COVID-19. Both conserved end residues are part of each CDR3.

v_gene	j_gene	CDR3aa
TRBV5-1	TRBJ1-4	CASSFVSDKGEKLFF
TRBV19	TRBJ2-1	CASSEWTGVYNEQFF
TRBV6-6	TRBJ2-1	CAAQGYNEQFF
TRBV29-1	TRBJ2-1	CSVEGSGTGSYREQFF
TRBV7-2	TRBJ2-2	CASSSPGQGNTGELFF
TRBV5-1	TRBJ1-2	CASSLDREGYTF
TRBV6-5	TRBJ2-7	CASRLDYEQYF
TRBV5-1	TRBJ1-4	CASSLAATNEKLFF
TRBV29-1	TRBJ2-5	CSVFGEGKETQYF
TRBV7-2	TRBJ1-5	CASSPGGGSRQPQHF
TRBV28	TRBJ1-5	CASSSQRQPQHF
TRBV14	TRBJ2-5	CASSQDREGQETQYF
TRBV2	TRBJ1-1	CASSEAGTSEAFF
TRBV25-1	TRBJ2-1	CASSGLGGDNEQFF
TRBV15	TRBJ2-7	CATSRDPTVSYEQYF
TRBV21-1	TRBJ1-5	CASLRGPQEPQHF
TRBV12-5	TRBJ2-1	CASGLGRDNEQFF
TRBV27	TRBJ2-5	CASSLRAGDIQETQYF
TRBV29-1	TRBJ1-2	CSVDDSPTLF
TRBV28	TRBJ1-6	CASRPPGQVDSPLHF
TRBV6-5	TRBJ1-5	CASRPGGNQPQHF
TRBV19	TRBJ2-7	CASSYGTGAYEQYF
TRBV29-1	TRBJ2-7	CSGGQGEYEQYF
TRBV6-5	TRBJ1-1	CAAREGGFWTEAFF
TRBV6-5	TRBJ2-1	CASRPGLAGSNEQFF
TRBV3-1/TRBV3-2	TRBJ1-3	CASSLIQGGSGNTIYF
TRBV7-2	TRBJ2-7	CASSRYLSGRDEQYF
TRBV7-2	TRBJ2-5	CASSREYPETQYF
TRBV7-9	TRBJ2-7	CASSLMEDSYEQYF
TRBV4-1	TRBJ2-1	CASSQGSQGAGYNEQFF
TRBV18	TRBJ2-1	CASSAYLGATSGISYNEQFF
TRBV6-5	TRBJ2-7	CASKAGARSYEQYF
TRBV24-1	TRBJ2-3	CATGEADTQYF
TRBV7-5	TRBJ1-2	CARSLSGTGGPARGYTF
TRBV6-2/TRBV6-3	TRBJ2-7	CASSYQGGFEQYF
TRBV28	TRBJ1-2	CASSLSAGFIDYGYTF
TRBV14	TRBJ1-1	CASSPTTNTEAFF
TRBV10-3	TRBJ2-7	CAISEGTSGYEQYF
TRBV18	TRBJ2-1	CASSRTSGRNSYNEQFF
TRBV7-9	TRBJ2-1	CASSYPQGNYNEQFF
TRBV19	TRBJ1-5	CASSIGTGGFVQPQHF
TRBV21-1	TRBJ1-1	CASSNHDRDEAFF
TRBV27	TRBJ1-1	CASSLAAVNTEAFF
TRBV9	TRBJ2-7	CASSVAGSYEQYF
TRBV6-5	TRBJ1-3	CASSYGMERNTIYF
TRBV7-6	TRBJ1-6	CASSSGQGNSPLHF
TRBV9	TRBJ2-3	CASSVREGEIDTQYF
TRBV28	TRBJ1-5	CASSQGQVNQPQHF
TRBV3-1/TRBV3-2	TRBJ1-5	CASTLGGNQPQHF
TRBV13	TRBJ2-7	CASSTRQSGGYEQYF
TRBV10-3	TRBJ1-3	CAISQPPGLTSGNTIYF